The rows below give T cell receptor beta chains drawn from one sample of a study of cytomegalovirus exposure and HLA in healthy donors. Libraries were prepared by immunoSEQ multiplex PCR; TCRdb keeps only in-frame clonotypes and omits some of them. This sample has around 150,000 clones, with over 80% found just once. The sequenced sample consisted of PBMCs. These receptors came from a man aged 30-40 years in good health and CMV-seropositive. Each CDR3 is given with its conserved first and last residue. A D gene is named only where the DNA matches it firmly. Clone size is stated in some rows and not others, as once, few, many or a class when expanded.

D gene	V gene	J gene	clone size	CDR3 protein	CDR3 DNA
NA	TRBV19	TRBJ1-2	few	CASSTLPDGGSNYGYTF	TGTGCCAGTAGTACCCTCCCAGATGGGGGCAGCAACTATGGCTACACCTTC
TRBD1	TRBV7-2	TRBJ1-2	NA	CASSLAVGGGTYGYTF	TGTGCCAGCAGCTTAGCGGTTGGAGGGGGCACCTATGGCTACACCTTC
NA	TRBV5-1	TRBJ2-7	NA	CASSSDWNYEQYF	TGCGCCAGCAGTTCGGACTGGAACTACGAGCAGTACTTC
NA	TRBV19	TRBJ2-7	NA	CASSIAVGAEQYF	TGTGCCAGTAGTATAGCGGTGGGGGCCGAGCAGTACTTC
NA	TRBV4-3	TRBJ2-6	NA	CASSLQGTGANVLTF	TGCGCCAGCAGCCTCCAGGGTACTGGGGCCAACGTCCTGACTTTC
NA	TRBV4-1	TRBJ2-1	NA	CASSQDRVEQFF	TGCGCCAGCAGCCAAGATCGAGTTGAGCAGTTCTTC
TRBD1	TRBV18	TRBJ1-2	once	CASSPNGGSGTVEESYTF	TGTGCCAGCTCACCAAACGGGGGTTCCGGGACAGTAGAAGAAAGCTACACCTTC
NA	TRBV19	TRBJ2-7	NA	CASSMSGWGTRSYEQYF	TGTGCCAGTAGTATGTCAGGGTGGGGCACCCGCTCCTACGAGCAGTACTTC
NA	TRBV27	TRBJ2-7	NA	CASSSPANYEQYF	TGTGCCAGCAGTTCCCCCGCGAACTACGAGCAGTACTTC
TRBD2	TRBV2	TRBJ2-7	NA	CATTSSGWSYEQYF	TGTGCCACCACGTCTAGCGGGTGGTCCTACGAGCAGTACTTC
TRBD1	TRBV27	TRBJ2-2	NA	CASSLLGQGTGELFF	TGTGCCAGCAGTTTATTGGGACAGGGGACCGGGGAGCTGTTTTTT
NA	TRBV2	TRBJ2-1	NA	CASNENTYNEQFF	TGTGCCAGCAATGAAAACACCTACAATGAGCAGTTCTTC
TRBD2	TRBV6-4	TRBJ2-3	NA	CASSTGLATDTQYF	TGTGCCAGCAGCACGGGACTAGCGACAGATACGCAGTATTTT
TRBD1	TRBV5-1	TRBJ2-7	NA	CASSHGTGSNEQYF	TGCGCCAGCAGCCATGGGACAGGTAGCAACGAGCAGTACTTC
TRBD1	TRBV5-4	TRBJ2-7	once	CASSPGQGAYEQYF	TGTGCCAGCAGCCCGGGACAGGGTGCCTACGAGCAGTACTTC
NA	TRBV4-1	TRBJ1-5	few	CASSQDHSFGRNQPQHF	TGCGCCAGCAGCCAAGATCATTCCTTTGGGCGCAATCAGCCCCAGCATTTT
NA	TRBV4-3	TRBJ2-6	NA	CASSQDHDTGGVSSGANVLTF	TGCGCCAGCAGCCAAGATCATGATACAGGGGGGGTTTCCTCTGGGGCCAACGTCCTGACTTTC
TRBD2	TRBV2	TRBJ2-7	NA	CASSDLNRGVYEQYF	TGTGCCAGCAGTGACTTGAACCGGGGGGTCTACGAGCAGTACTTC
NA	TRBV27	TRBJ2-2	NA	CASSPKRAGELFF	TGTGCCAGCAGTCCGAAGAGGGCCGGGGAGCTGTTTTTT
NA	TRBV7-6	TRBJ1-1	NA	CASSLGGASNTEAFF	TGTGCCAGCAGCTTAGGCGGAGCTTCTAACACTGAAGCTTTCTTT
NA	TRBV5-4	TRBJ2-6	NA	CASSLDLPGANVLTF	TGTGCCAGCAGCTTGGATCTTCCTGGGGCCAACGTCCTGACTTTC
TRBD2	TRBV4-3	TRBJ2-7	NA	CASSQDLGGGPYEQYF	TGCGCCAGCAGCCAAGATCTCGGGGGGGGGCCCTACGAGCAGTACTTC
NA	TRBV5-1	TRBJ1-3	NA	CASSLTDGSSGNTIYF	TGCGCCAGCAGCCTAACGGACGGGAGCTCTGGAAACACCATATATTTT
NA	TRBV11-1	TRBJ1-1	NA	CASSLEAGTTEAFF	TGTGCCAGCAGCTTAGAGGCGGGGACCACTGAAGCTTTCTTT
NA	TRBV5-1	TRBJ2-5	few	CASSLEGETQYF	TGCGCCAGCAGCTTGGAGGGGGAGACCCAGTACTTC
TRBD1	TRBV6-6	TRBJ2-3	NA	CASSSRDRGVDTQYF	TGTGCCAGCAGTTCCCGGGACAGGGGAGTAGATACGCAGTATTTT
NA	TRBV13	TRBJ1-6	NA	CASSGKQESSYNSPLHF	TGTGCCAGCAGCGGAAAACAGGAGAGCTCCTATAATTCACCCCTCCACTTT
NA	TRBV12-5	TRBJ2-3	NA	CASGLWQVSTDTQYF	TGTGCTAGTGGTTTGTGGCAAGTGAGCACAGATACGCAGTATTTT
TRBD1	TRBV6-5	TRBJ2-1	NA	CASSSTGLGSYNEQFF	TGTGCCAGCAGTTCGACAGGGCTGGGGTCCTACAATGAGCAGTTCTTC
TRBD1	TRBV13	TRBJ2-7	NA	CASSPGQGEYEQYF	TGTGCCAGCAGCCCTGGACAGGGCGAGTACGAGCAGTACTTC
NA	TRBV9	TRBJ2-1	NA	CASSSSGVSYNEQFF	TGTGCCAGCAGCTCTTCCGGGGTATCCTACAATGAGCAGTTCTTC
NA	TRBV21-1	TRBJ2-5	NA	CASTRRGQETQYF	TGTGCCAGCACTCGGCGGGGGCAAGAGACCCAGTACTTC
TRBD2	TRBV7-6	TRBJ2-3	NA	CASSLDIQRGGADTQYF	TGTGCCAGCAGCTTAGATATTCAGCGGGGGGGAGCAGATACGCAGTATTTT
NA	TRBV7-2	TRBJ1-6	NA	CASSFQQGRAYNSPLHF	TGTGCCAGCAGCTTTCAACAGGGTCGGGCATATAATTCACCCCTCCACTTT
TRBD1	TRBV30	TRBJ1-5	NA	CAWSVQGWGNQPQHF	TGTGCCTGGAGTGTACAGGGGTGGGGCAATCAGCCCCAGCATTTT
NA	TRBV5-1	TRBJ1-3	NA	CASSTNRENTIYF	TGCGCCAGCAGCACCAACAGGGAAAACACCATATATTTT